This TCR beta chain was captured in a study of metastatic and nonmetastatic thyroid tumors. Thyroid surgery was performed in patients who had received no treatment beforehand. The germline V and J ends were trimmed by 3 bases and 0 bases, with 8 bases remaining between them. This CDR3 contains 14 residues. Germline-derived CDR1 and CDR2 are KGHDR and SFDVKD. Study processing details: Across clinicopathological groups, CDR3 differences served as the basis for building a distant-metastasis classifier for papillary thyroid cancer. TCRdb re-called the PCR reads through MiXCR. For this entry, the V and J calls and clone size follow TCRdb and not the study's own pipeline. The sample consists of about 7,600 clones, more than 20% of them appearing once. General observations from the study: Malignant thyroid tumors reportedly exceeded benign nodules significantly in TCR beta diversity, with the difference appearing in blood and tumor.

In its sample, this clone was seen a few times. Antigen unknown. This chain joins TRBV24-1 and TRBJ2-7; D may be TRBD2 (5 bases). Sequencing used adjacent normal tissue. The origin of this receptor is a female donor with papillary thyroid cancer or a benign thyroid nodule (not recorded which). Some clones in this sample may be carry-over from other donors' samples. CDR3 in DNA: TGTGCCACCAGTGATAGCGGTAGCTCCTACGAGCAGTACTTC. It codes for CATSDSGSSYEQYF.